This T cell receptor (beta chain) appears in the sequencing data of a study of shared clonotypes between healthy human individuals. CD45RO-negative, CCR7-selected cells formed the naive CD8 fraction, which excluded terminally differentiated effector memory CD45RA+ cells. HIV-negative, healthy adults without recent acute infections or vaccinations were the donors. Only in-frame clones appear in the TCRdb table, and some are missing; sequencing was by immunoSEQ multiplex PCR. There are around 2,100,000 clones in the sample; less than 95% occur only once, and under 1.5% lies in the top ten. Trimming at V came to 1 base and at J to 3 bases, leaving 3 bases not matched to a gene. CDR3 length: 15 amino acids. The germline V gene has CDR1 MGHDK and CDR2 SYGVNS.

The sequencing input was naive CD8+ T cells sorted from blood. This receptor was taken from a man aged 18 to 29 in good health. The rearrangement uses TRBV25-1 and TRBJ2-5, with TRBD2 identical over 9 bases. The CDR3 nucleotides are TGTGCCAGCAGTGAATTACGCGGGGGGGAAGAGACCCAGTACTTC. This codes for CASSELRGGEETQYF.